The 7 T cell receptor beta chains below all came from one sample that was sequenced in a study of Ad26.COV2.S vaccination and SARS-CoV-2 variants. Generated by immunoSEQ multiplex PCR, the TCRdb table keeps only in-frame clones and is missing some. The sample holds roughly 420,000 clones, roughly 90% seen once. Documented treatment: some 19 received Ad26.COV2.S at low or high dose, single or two shots; a few received placebo; per-sample allocation not given. Sampling was done on day 63 after the first vaccine or placebo injection. The source was peripheral blood, collected in a trial of Ad26.COV2.S vaccine versus placebo. These TCRs come from a person aged 18 to 59 who received the Ad26.COV2.S COVID-19 vaccine or a placebo.

As concerns this clone: The sample holds other DNA sequences that translate to the same CDR3. The gene calls are TRBV6-2 or TRBV6-3 and TRBJ1-5; D call uncertain. The CDR3 spans 14 residues. Trimming stripped 0 bases from V and 0 bases from J, with 3 bases between. Germline CDR1 is MNHEY and CDR2 is SVGEGT. CDR3 amino acids: CASSYSSSNQPQHF. CDR3 DNA sequence: TGTGCCAGCAGTTACTCCAGTAGCAATCAGCCCCAGCATTTT.

On this clone: Other DNA sequences of this sample code for an identical CDR3. The chain combines TRBV6-6 with TRBJ1-5, with TRBD1 identical over 7 bases. The V and J ends lost 4 bases and 2 bases, in that order; junction bases with no gene match: 8. The CDR3 runs 16 residues. Germline CDR1 is MNHNY and CDR2 is SVGAGI (reference sequence). The CDR3 DNA follows: TGTGCCAGCAGTTTCGGGCCCAGGGGGGGCAATCAGCCCCAGCATTTT. It encodes CASSFGPRGGNQPQHF.

The chain uses TRBV4-1 and TRBJ2-5; possibly TRBD2 for D (6 bases). CDR1 and CDR2 (germline): MGHRA, YSYEKL. Trimming took off 4 bases at V and 2 bases at J, with 14 bases between the two ends. This CDR3 comprises 15 residues. CDR3 residues: CASSRQSGGQETQYF. CDR3 DNA sequence: TGCGCCAGCAGCCGCCAATCCGGGGGACAAGAGACCCAGTACTTC.

The gene calls are TRBV29-1 and TRBJ2-3, with D uncertain. Germline V gene lookup returns CDR1 SQVTM and CDR2 ANQGSEA. Trimming shortened V by 6 bases and J by 2 bases, and 15 bases separated the two germline ends. The CDR3 consists of 14 residues. Here the CDR3 reads CSVITRRYTDTQYF. CDR3 in DNA: TGCAGCGTCATTACCAGGAGATACACAGATACGCAGTATTTT.

The rearrangement joins TRBV4-1 to TRBJ2-1; D perhaps matches TRBD2 (6 bases). Germline V gene lookup returns CDR1 MGHRA and CDR2 YSYEKL. V was trimmed by 6 bases and J by 10 bases, leaving 16 bases between them. The CDR3 is made up of 13 amino acids. As DNA, the CDR3 is TGCGCCAGCAGGACCGTGGGGGGAAACGAGCAGTTCTTC. Its protein is CASRTVGGNEQFF.

The CDR3 DNA follows: TGCGCCAGCAGCCAAGGCGCCGTAGGGGGACAGGGGGAGACCCAGTACTTC. Its protein product is CASSQGAVGGQGETQYF. This chain links TRBV4-3 with TRBJ2-5; 10 nucleotides match TRBD1. The CDR3 sequence is 17 residues long. Germline assignment: CDR1 LGHNA and CDR2 YSLEER. V lost 1 base to trimming and J lost 5 bases; unmatched junction nucleotides: 10.

This clone was detected only once. This rearrangement joins TRBV19 to TRBJ2-3; 10 bases fit TRBD2. V dropped 5 bases and J dropped 3; count of bases not matched to a gene: 2. The CDR3 is made up of 14 amino acids. Germline CDR1 is LNHDA and CDR2 is SQIVND (reference sequence). This chain's CDR3 is CASSVLAGTDTQYF. CDR3 sequence (DNA): TGTGCCAGTAGTGTACTAGCGGGGACAGATACGCAGTATTTT. Full variable domain (missing parts from reference TRBV19 and TRBJ2-3): DGGITQSPKYLFRKEGQNVTLSCEQNLNHDAMYWYRQDPGQGLRLIYYSQIVNDFQKGDIAEGYSVSREKKESFPLTVTSAQKNPTAFYLCASSVLAGTDTQYFGPGTRLTVL.